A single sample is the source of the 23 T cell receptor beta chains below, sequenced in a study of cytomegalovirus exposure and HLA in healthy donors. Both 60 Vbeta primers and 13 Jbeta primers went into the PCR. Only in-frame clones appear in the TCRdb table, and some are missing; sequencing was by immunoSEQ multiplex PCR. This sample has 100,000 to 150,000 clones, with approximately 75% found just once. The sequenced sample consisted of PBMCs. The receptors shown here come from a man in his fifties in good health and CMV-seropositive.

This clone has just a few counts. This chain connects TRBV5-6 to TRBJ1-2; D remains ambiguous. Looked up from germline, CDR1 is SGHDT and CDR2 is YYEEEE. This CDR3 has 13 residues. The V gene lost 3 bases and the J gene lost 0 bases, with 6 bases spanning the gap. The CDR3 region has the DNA TGTGCCAGCAGCTCCACAGCTAACTATGGCTACACCTTC. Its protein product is CASSSTANYGYTF.

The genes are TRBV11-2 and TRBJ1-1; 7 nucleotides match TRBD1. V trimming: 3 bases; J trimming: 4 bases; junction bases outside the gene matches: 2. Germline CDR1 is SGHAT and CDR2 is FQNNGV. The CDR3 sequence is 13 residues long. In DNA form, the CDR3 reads TGTGCCAGCAGCTTCCAGGGGGTCACTGAAGCTTTCTTT. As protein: CASSFQGVTEAFF.

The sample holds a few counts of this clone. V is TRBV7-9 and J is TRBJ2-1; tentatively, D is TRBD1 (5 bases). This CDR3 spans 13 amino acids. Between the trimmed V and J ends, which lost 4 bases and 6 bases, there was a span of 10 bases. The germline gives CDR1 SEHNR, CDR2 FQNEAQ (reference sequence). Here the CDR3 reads CASSSNQGNEQFF. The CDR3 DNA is TGTGCCAGCAGCTCCAATCAGGGCAATGAGCAGTTCTTC.

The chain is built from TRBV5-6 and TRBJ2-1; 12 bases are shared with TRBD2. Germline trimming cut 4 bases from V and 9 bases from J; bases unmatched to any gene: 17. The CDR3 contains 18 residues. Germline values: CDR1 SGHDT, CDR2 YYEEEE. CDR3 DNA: TGTGCCAGCAGCAACAACCGAGGACTAGCGGGATCCAGGGGTGAGCAGTTCTTC. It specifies CASSNNRGLAGSRGEQFF. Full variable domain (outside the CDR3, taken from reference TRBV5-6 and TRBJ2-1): DAGVTQSPTHLIKTRGQQVTLRCSPKSGHDTVSWYQQALGQGPQFIFQYYEEEERQRGNFPDRFSGHQFPNYSSELNVNALLLGDSALYLCASSNNRGLAGSRGEQFFGPGTRLTVL.

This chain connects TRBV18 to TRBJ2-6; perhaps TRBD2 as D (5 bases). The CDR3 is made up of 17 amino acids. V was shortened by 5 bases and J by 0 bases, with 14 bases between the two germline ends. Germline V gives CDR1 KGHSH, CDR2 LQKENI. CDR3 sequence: CASSGRGSVSGANVLTF. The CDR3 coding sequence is TGTGCCAGCTCAGGCCGGGGATCTGTCTCTGGGGCCAACGTCCTGACTTTC.

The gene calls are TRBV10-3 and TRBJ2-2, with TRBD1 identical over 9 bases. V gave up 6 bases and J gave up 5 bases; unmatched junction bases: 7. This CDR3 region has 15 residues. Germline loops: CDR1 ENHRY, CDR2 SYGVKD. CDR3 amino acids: CAIRRDRERTGELFF. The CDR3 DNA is TGTGCCATCAGGAGGGACAGGGAGAGGACCGGGGAGCTGTTTTTT.

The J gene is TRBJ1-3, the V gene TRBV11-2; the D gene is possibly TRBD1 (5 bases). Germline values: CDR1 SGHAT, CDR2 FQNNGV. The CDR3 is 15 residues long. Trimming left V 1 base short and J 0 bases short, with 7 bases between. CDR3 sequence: CASSLAQGSGNTIYF. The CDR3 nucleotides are TGTGCCAGCAGCTTAGCCCAGGGCTCTGGAAACACCATATATTTT.

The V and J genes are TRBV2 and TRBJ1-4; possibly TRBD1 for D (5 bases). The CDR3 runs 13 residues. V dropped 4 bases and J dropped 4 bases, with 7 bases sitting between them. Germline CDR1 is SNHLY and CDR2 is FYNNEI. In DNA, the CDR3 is TGTGCCAGCAGTGGACAGATTAATGAAAAACTGTTTTTT. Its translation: CASSGQINEKLFF.

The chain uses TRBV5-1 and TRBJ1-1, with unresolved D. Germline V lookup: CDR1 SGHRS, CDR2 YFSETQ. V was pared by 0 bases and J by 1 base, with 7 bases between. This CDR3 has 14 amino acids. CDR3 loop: CASSLGASNTEAFF. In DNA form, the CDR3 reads TGCGCCAGCAGCTTGGGGGCATCGAACACTGAAGCTTTCTTT.

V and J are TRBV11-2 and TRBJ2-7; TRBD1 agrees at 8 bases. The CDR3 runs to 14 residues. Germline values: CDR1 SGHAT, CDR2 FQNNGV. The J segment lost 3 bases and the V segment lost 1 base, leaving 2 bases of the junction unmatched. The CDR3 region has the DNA TGTGCCAGCAGCTTAGGGACAGGGAGCTACGAGCAGTACTTC. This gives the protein CASSLGTGSYEQYF.

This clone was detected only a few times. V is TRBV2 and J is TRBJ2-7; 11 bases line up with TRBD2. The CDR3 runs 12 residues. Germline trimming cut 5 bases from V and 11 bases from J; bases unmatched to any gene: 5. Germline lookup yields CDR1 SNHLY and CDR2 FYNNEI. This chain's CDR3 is CASSTSGREEYF. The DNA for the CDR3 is TGTGCCAGCAGTACTAGCGGGAGAGAGGAGTACTTC. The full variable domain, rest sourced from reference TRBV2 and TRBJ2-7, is EPEVTQTPSHQVTQMGQEVILRCVPISNHLYFYWYRQILGQKVEFLVSFYNNEISEKSEIFDDQFSVERPDGSNFTLKIRSTKLEDSAMYFCASSTSGREEYFGPGTRLTVT.

The CDR3 here is CASSRAAGYTEAFF. CDR3 in DNA: TGTGCCAGCAGCCGTGCAGCGGGGTACACTGAAGCTTTCTTT. The J gene is TRBJ1-1, the V gene TRBV14; no clear D. Trimming removed 4 bases at V and 3 bases at J, with 12 bases between. Germline CDR1 SGHDN, CDR2 FVKESK. The CDR3 has 14 amino acids.

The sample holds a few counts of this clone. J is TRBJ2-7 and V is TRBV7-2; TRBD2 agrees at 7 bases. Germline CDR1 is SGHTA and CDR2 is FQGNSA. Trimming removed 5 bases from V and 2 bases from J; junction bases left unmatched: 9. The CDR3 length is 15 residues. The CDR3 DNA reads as TGTGCCAGCAGCGATCACCTAGCGGCCGCCTACGAGCAGTACTTC. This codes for CASSDHLAAAYEQYF.

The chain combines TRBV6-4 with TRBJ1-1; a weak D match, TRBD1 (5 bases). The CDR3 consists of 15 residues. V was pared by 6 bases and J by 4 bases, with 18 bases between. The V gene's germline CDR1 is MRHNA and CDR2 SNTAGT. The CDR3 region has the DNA TGTGCCAGCAGGCCGACAGACGACTTAGCCACTGAAGCTTTCTTT. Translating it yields CASRPTDDLATEAFF.

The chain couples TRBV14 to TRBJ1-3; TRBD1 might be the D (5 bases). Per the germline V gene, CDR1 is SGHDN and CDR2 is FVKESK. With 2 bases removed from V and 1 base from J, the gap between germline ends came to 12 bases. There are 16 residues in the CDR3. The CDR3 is CASSQYAGLSGNTIYF. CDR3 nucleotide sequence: TGTGCCAGCAGCCAATATGCAGGGCTTTCTGGAAACACCATATATTTT.

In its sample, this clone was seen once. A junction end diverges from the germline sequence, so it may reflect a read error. CDR3 in amino acids: CSSSDKNLGGQPQHF. The DNA of the CDR3 is TGTTCCAGCAGCGACAAGAATTTAGGGGGTCAGCCCCAGCATTTT. The chain combines TRBV7-9 with TRBJ1-5; perhaps TRBD1 as D (6 bases). This CDR3 comprises 15 residues. Germline V CDR1 and CDR2: SEHNR, FQNEAQ (reference sequence).

Written as DNA, the CDR3 is TGTGCCACCTCGGGCAGGGAGGGAGAGACCCAGTACTTC. This sequence encodes CATSGREGETQYF. This chain joins TRBV6-1 and TRBJ2-5, with 7 positions matching TRBD2. The length of the CDR3 is 13 residues. Unmatched junction bases numbered 9, after V lost 10 bases and J lost 4 bases. Germline CDR1 MNHNS, CDR2 SASEGT.

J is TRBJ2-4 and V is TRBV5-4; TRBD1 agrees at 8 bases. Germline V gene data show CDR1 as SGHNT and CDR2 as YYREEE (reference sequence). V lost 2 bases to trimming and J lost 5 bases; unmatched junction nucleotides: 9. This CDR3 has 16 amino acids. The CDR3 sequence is CASSFPGTGDENIQYF. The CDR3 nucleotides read TGTGCCAGCAGCTTTCCTGGGACAGGCGACGAAAACATTCAGTACTTC.

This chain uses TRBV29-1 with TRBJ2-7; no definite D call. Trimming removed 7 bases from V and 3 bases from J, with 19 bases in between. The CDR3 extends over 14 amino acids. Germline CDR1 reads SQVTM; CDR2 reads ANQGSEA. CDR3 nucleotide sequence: TGCAGCGCGAAGACTGCCCTGGAAAGCTACGAGCAGTACTTC. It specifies CSAKTALESYEQYF.

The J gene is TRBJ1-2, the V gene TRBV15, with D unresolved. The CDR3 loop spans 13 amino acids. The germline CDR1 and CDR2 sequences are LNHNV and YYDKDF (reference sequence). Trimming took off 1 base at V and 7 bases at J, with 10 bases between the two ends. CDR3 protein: CATSRGGPSGYTF. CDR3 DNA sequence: TGTGCCACCAGCAGAGGAGGTCCGTCTGGCTACACCTTC. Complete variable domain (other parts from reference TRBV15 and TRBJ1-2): DAMVIQNPRYQVTQFGKPVTLSCSQTLNHNVMYWYQQKSSQAPKLLFHYYDKDFNNEADTPDNFQSRRPNTSFCFLDIRSPGLGDTAMYLCATSRGGPSGYTFGSGTRLTVV.

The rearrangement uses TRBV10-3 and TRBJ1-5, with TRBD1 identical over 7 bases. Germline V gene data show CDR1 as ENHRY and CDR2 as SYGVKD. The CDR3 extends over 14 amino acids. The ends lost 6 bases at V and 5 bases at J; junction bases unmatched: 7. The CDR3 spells CAIRGTGDHQPQHF. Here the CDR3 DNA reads TGTGCCATCAGGGGCACAGGGGACCATCAGCCCCAGCATTTT.

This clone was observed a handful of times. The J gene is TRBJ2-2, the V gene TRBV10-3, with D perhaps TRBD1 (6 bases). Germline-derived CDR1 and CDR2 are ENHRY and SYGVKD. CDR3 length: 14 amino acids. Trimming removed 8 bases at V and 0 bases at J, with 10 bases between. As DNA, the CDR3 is TGTGCCATCGGGACACCTTCGAACACCGGGGAGCTGTTTTTT. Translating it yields CAIGTPSNTGELFF.

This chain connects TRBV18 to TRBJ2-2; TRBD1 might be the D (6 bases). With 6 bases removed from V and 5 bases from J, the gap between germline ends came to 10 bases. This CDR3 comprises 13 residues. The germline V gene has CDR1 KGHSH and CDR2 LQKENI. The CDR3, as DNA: TGTGCCAGCTCGGACGACAGGACCGGGGAGCTGTTTTTT. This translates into CASSDDRTGELFF.